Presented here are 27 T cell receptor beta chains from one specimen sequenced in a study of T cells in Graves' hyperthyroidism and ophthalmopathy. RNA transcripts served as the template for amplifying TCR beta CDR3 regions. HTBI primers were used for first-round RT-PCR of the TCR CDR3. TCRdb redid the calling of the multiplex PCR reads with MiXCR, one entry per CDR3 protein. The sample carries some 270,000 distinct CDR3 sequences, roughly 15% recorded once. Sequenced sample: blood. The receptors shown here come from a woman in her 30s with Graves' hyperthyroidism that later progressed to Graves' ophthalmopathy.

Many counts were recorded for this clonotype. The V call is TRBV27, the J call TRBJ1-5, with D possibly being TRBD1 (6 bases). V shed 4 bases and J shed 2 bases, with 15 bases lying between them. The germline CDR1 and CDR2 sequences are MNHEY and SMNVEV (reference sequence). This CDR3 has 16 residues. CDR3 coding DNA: TGTGCCAGCAGTTCGCACAGGGTAATTGGCAATCAGCCCCAGCATTTT. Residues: CASSSHRVIGNQPQHF.

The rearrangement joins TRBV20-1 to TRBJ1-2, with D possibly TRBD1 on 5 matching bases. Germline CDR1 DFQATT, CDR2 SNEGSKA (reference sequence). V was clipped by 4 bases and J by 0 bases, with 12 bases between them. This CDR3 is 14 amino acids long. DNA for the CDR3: TGCAGTGCTAAAGCGGGGGTATCTAACTATGGCTACACCTTC. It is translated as CSAKAGVSNYGYTF.

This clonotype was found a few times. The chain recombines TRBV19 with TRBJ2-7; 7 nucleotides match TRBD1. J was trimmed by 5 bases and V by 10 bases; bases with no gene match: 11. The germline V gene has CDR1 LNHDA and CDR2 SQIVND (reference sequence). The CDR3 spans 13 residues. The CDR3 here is CATRQGREDEQYF. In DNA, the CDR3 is TGTGCCACCAGACAGGGTCGTGAAGACGAGCAGTACTTC. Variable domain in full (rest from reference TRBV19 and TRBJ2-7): DGGITQSPKYLFRKEGQNVTLSCEQNLNHDAMYWYRQDPGQGLRLIYYSQIVNDFQKGDIAEGYSVSREKKESFPLTVTSAQKNPTAFYLCATRQGREDEQYFGPGTRLTVT.

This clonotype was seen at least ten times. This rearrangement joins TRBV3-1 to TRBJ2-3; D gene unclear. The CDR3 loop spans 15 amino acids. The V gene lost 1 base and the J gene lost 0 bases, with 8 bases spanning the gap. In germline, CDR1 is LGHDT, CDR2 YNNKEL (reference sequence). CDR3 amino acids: CASSQVGSSTDTQYF. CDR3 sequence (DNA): TGTGCCAGCAGCCAAGTAGGGTCTAGCACAGATACGCAGTATTTT.

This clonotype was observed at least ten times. The CDR3 DNA reads as TGCAGTGCTAGAAGAAACCGACCGTCGTCAGTTACGGATACGCAGTATTTT. It translates to CSARRNRPSSVTDTQYF. The gene calls are TRBV20-1 and TRBJ2-3; the D is unclear. The ends were cut back, 2 bases at V and 6 bases at J, with 24 bases in the middle. Germline V gene lookup returns CDR1 DFQATT and CDR2 SNEGSKA (reference sequence). CDR3 size: 17 residues.

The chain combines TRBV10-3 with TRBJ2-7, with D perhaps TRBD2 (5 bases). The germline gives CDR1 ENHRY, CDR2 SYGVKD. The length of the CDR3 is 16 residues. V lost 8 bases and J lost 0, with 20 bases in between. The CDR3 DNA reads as TGTGCCATCTCGCCCGGGATAGCGCGGAGCTCCTACGAGCAGTACTTC. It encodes CAISPGIARSSYEQYF.

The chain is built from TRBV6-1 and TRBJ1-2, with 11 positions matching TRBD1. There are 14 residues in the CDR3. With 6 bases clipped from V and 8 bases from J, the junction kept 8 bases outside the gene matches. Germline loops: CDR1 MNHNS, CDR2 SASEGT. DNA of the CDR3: TGTGCCAGCAGAGTTCCGGACAGGGGGCTCGGCTACACCTTC. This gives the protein CASRVPDRGLGYTF.

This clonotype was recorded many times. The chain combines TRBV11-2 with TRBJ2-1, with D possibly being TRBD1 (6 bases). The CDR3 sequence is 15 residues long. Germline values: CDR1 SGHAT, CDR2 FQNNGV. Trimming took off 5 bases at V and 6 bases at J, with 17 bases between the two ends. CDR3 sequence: CASSPQGGVFNEQFF. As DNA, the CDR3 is TGTGCCAGCAGCCCGCAAGGGGGTGTATTCAATGAGCAGTTCTTC.

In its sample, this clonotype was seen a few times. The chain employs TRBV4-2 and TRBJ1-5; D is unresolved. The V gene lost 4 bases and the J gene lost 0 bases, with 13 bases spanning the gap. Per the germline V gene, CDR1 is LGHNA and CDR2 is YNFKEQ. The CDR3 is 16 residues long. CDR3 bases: TGTGCCAGCAGCCCGTGGGGAGGAGATAGCAATCAGCCCCAGCATTTT. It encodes CASSPWGGDSNQPQHF.

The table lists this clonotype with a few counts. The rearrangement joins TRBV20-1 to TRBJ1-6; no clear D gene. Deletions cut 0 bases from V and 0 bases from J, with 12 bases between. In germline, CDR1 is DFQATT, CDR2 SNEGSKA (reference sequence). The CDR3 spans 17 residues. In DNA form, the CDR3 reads TGCAGTGCTAGAGACCCCGTCACAAGCTCCTATAATTCACCCCTCCACTTT. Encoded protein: CSARDPVTSSYNSPLHF.

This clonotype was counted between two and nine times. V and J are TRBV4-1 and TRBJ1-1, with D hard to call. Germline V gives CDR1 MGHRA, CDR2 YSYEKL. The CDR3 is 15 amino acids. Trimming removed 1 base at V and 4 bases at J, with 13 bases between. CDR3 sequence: CASSQGPELGTEAFF. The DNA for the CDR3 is TGCGCCAGCAGCCAAGGGCCTGAGTTGGGCACTGAAGCTTTCTTT.

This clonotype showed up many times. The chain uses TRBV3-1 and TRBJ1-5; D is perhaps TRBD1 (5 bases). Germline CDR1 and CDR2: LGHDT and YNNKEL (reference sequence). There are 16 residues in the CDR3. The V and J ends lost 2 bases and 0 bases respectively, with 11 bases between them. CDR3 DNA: TGTGCCAGCAGCCAAAATGACAGAAATAGCAATCAGCCCCAGCATTTT. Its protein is CASSQNDRNSNQPQHF.

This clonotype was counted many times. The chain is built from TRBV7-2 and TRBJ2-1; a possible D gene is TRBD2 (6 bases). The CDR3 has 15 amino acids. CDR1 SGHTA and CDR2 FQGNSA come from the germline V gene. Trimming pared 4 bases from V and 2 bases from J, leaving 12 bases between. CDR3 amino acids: CASSWTGLPYNEQFF. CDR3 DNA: TGTGCCAGCAGCTGGACGGGACTCCCCTACAATGAGCAGTTCTTC.

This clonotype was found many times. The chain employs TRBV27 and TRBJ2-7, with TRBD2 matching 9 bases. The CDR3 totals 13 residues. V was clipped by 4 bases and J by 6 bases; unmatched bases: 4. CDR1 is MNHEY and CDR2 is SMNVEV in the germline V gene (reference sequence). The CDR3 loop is CASSSRLAVEQYF. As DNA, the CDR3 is TGTGCCAGCAGTTCCAGACTAGCGGTCGAGCAGTACTTC.

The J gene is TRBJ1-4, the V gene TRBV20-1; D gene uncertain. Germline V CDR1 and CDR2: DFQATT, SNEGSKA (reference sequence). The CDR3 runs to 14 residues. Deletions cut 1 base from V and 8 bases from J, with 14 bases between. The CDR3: CSARGVGLGEKLFF. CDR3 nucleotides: TGCAGTGCTAGAGGTGTGGGGTTAGGGGAAAAACTGTTTTTT.

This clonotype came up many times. CDR3 sequence reads: CASSPKAQTETQYF. CDR3 DNA sequence: TGTGCCAGCAGCCCCAAGGCGCAAACAGAGACCCAGTACTTC. This chain links TRBV11-2 with TRBJ2-5; no clear D. From germline, CDR1 is SGHAT and CDR2 FQNNGV. The CDR3 has 14 residues. V dropped 5 bases and J dropped 4 bases, with 14 bases sitting between them.

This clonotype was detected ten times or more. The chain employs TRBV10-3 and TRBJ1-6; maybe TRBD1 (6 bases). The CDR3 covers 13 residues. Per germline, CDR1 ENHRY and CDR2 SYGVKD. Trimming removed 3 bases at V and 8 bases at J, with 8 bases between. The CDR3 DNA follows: TGTGCCATCAGTGAAGGGGGGGATTCACCCCTCCACTTT. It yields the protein CAISEGGDSPLHF.

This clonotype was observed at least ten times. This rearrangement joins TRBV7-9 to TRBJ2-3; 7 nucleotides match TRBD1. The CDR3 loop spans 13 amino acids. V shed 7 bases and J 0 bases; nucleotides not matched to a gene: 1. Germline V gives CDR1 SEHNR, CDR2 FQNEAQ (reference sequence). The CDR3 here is CASKTGSTDTQYF. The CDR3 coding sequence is TGTGCCAGCAAGACAGGGAGCACAGATACGCAGTATTTT.

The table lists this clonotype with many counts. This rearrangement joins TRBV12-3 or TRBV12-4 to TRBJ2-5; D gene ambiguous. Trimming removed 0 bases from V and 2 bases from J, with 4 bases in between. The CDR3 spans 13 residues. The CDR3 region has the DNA TGTGCCAGCAGTTTAGCTAGACAAGAGACCCAGTACTTC. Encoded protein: CASSLARQETQYF.

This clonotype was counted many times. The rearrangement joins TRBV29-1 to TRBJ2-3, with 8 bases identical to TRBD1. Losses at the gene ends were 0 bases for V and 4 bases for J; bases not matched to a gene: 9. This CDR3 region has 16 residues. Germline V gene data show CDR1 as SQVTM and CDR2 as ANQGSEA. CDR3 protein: CSVEDRADRVPDTQYF. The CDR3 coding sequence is TGCAGCGTTGAAGATCGGGCGGACAGGGTTCCAGATACGCAGTATTTT.

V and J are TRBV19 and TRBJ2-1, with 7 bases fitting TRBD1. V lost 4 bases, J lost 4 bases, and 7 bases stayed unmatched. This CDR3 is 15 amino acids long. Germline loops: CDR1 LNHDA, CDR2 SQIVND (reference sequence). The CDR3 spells CASSRFGTAYNEQFF. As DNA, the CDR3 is TGTGCCAGTAGTAGATTTGGGACAGCGTACAATGAGCAGTTCTTC.

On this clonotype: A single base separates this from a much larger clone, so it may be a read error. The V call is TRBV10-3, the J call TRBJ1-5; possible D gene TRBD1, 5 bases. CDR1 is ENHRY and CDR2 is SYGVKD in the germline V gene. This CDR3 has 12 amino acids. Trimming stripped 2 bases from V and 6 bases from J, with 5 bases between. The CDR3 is CAISEGGQPQHF. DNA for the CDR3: TGTGCCATCAGTGAGGGGGGTCAGCCCCAGCATTTT.

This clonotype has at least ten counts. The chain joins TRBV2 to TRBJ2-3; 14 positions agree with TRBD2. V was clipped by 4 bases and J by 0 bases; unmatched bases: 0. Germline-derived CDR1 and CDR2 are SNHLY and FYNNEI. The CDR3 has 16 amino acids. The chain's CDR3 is CASSGLAGGSTDTQYF. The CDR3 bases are TGTGCCAGCAGTGGACTAGCGGGAGGGAGCACAGATACGCAGTATTTT.

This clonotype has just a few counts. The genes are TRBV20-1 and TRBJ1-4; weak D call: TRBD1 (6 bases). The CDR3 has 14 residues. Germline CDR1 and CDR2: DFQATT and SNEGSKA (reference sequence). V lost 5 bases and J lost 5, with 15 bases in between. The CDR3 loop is CSAESGTSNEKLFF. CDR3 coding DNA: TGCAGTGCTGAATCCGGGACATCGAATGAAAAACTGTTTTTT.

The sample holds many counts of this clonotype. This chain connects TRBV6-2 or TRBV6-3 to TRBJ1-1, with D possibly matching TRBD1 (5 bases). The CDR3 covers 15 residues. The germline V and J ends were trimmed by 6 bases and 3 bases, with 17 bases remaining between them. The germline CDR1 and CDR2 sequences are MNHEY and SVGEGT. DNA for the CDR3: TGTGCCAGCAGACAAGTACAGGTCTCTTACACTGAAGCTTTCTTT. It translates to CASRQVQVSYTEAFF.

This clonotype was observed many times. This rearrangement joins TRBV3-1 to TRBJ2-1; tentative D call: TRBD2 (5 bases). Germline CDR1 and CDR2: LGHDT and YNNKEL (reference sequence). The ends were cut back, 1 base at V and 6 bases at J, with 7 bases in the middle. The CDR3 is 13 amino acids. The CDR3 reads CASSQGAGNEQFF. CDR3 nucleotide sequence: TGTGCCAGCAGCCAAGGTGCGGGCAATGAGCAGTTCTTC.

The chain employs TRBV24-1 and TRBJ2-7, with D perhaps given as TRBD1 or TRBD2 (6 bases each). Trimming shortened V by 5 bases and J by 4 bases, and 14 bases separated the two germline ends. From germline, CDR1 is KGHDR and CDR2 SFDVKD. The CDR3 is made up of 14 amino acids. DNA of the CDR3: TGTGCCACCAGTGCGAGGGGGGACACATACGAGCAGTACTTC. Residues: CATSARGDTYEQYF.